This T cell receptor (beta chain) emerged from a study of cytomegalovirus exposure and HLA in healthy donors. Worth noting for this clone: The antigen remains unidentified.

The PCR had 60 Vbeta and 13 Jbeta primers. The data were produced by immunoSEQ multiplex PCR, yet TCRdb's version contains in-frame clones alone and is incomplete. The sample shows fewer than 200,000 clones, around 74% of them seen only once. Study results and caveats: Indistinguishability led to the exclusion of some V segments, TRBV6-2 and TRBV6-3 included.

V was cut by 4 bases and J by 4 bases, with 11 bases left in between. The CDR3 totals 14 residues. Germline assignment: CDR1 MDHEN and CDR2 SYDVKM. The chain is built from TRBV28 and TRBJ2-1; tentative D call: TRBD1 (6 bases). The sequenced material came from PBMCs. The source of this sequence is a female donor in good health and CMV-seronegative. The CDR3: CASSSSDRYNEQFF. The CDR3 bases are TGTGCCAGCAGTTCTTCCGACAGGTACAATGAGCAGTTCTTC.